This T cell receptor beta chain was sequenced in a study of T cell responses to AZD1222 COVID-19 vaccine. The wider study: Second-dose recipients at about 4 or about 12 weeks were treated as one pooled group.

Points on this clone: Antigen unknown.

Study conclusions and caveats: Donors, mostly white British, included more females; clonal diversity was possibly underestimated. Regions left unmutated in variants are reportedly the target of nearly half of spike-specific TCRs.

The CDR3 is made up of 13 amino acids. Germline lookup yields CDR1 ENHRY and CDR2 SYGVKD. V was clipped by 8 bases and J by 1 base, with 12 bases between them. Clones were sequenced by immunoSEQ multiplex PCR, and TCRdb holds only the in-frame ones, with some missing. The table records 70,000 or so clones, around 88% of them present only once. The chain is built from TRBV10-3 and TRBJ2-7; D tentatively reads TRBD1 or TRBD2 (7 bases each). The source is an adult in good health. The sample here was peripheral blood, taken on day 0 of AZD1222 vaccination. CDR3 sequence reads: CAIGGGQSYEQYF. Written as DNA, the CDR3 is TGTGCCATCGGGGGGGGACAGTCCTACGAGCAGTACTTC.